The T cell receptor beta chain under discussion was sequenced for a study of T cell responses to AZD1222 COVID-19 vaccine. Study observations and caveats: Donors, mostly white British, included more females; clonal diversity was possibly underestimated. Spike-specific TCR depth and breadth grew after two AZD1222 doses.

With respect to this clone: Its antigen is not identified.

Germline V gene lookup returns CDR1 LNHDA and CDR2 SQIVND (reference sequence). V was shortened by 7 bases and J by 6 bases, with 16 bases between the two germline ends. The CDR3 has 14 amino acids. Profiled with immunoSEQ multiplex PCR; TCRdb holds only in-frame clones, not every one. The profile shows 150,000 or so clones, about nine tenths of them singletons. The sequencing here drew on peripheral blood, taken 28 days after the second dose of the MenACWY control vaccine. This TCR derives from an adult who received the MenACWY meningococcal vaccine as a control. The rearrangement links TRBV19 to TRBJ1-5, with a possible D match to TRBD1 (6 bases). The DNA for the CDR3 is TGTGCCAGTAATGGACAGCCGGTGGTTCAGCCCCAGCATTTT. This codes for CASNGQPVVQPQHF.